The T cell receptor beta chain described here comes from a study of CD8+CD57+ T cells in acquired aplastic anemia. About the study: Roughly 3.2 ug was the average amount of DNA from sorted CD4+ and CD8+ cells.

Overall study results and limits: Sharing between patients and controls was observed for 25 to 30 CD8+ CDR3 sequences. Significance was not reached for CD8+ Simpson's diversity between patients and controls.

Researchers used genomic DNA as the template to profile TCR beta VDJ and CDR3. TCRdb analysed the reads with MiXCR anew, one entry per CDR3 protein. The table lists some 290,000 distinct CDR3 sequences, 55% to 65% of them singletons, with less than 9.5% in the top ten. Per germline, CDR1 SGHRS and CDR2 YFSETQ. Unmatched junction bases numbered 7, after V lost 0 bases and J lost 5 bases. This CDR3 is 15 amino acids long. Comment on this clonotype: Its antigen is not identified.

The sequence was obtained from a human donor with severe aplastic anemia or a healthy control (not recorded which). The V and J genes are TRBV5-1 and TRBJ1-1, with 7 bases identical to TRBD1. Sequences were obtained from sorted CD4+, CD8+, or CD8+CD57+ T cells (not recorded which) from PBMCs. CDR3 nucleotide sequence: TGCGCCAGCAGCTTGGAAGGGGGCGTTGGGACTGAAGCTTTCTTT. This gives the protein CASSLEGGVGTEAFF. Full variable domain (remainder filled in from reference TRBV5-1 and TRBJ1-1): KAGVTQTPRYLIKTRGQQVTLSCSPISGHRSVSWYQQTPGQGLQFLFEYFSETQRNKGNFPGRFSGRQFSNSRSEMNVSTLELGDSALYLCASSLEGGVGTEAFFGQGTRLTVV.